The entry below describes one T cell receptor beta chain. Trimming pared 5 bases from V and 0 bases from J, leaving 8 bases between. There are 13 residues in the CDR3. CDR1 is MDHEN, CDR2 SYDVKM, per germline. The protocol was immunoSEQ multiplex PCR, while the TCRdb copy is restricted to in-frame clones and leaves out a portion. This sample carries around 29,000 clones, 85% to 90% of them seen once, and the ten largest clones take about 9.5%. The sample comes from a study of blood T cell repertoires in COVID-19. Study background: There were acute and convalescent COVID-19 samples, and they came from the United States, Italy and Spain.

The origin of this receptor is a man in his 60s with acute or convalescent COVID-19. Sample: peripheral blood. The chain couples TRBV28 to TRBJ2-7; D uncertain. The CDR3 DNA sequence: TGTGCCAGCAGTCCGACACTCTCCTACGAGCAGTACTTC. Translation: CASSPTLSYEQYF.